At least ten counts were recorded for the clone carrying this TCR beta chain. This entry comes from a study of T cell repertoires in cytomegalovirus infection. MiXCR was run by TCRdb on the reads, yielding one entry per CDR3 protein. The data contain hundreds of thousands of distinct CDR3 sequences, around 6.2% of them seen just once; the ten biggest clones take up under 7%. Trimming pared 6 bases from V and 2 bases from J, leaving 10 bases between. The CDR3 contains 12 residues. Germline CDR1 reads DFQATT; CDR2 reads SNEGSKA (reference sequence). V is TRBV20-1 and J is TRBJ1-2, with no clear D. Specimen: PBMCs. The receptor's source is a human donor in good health (CMV status not recorded). Some clones in this sample may be carry-over from other donors' samples. The CDR3 spells CSARPRNYGYTF. The CDR3 coding sequence is TGCAGTGCAAGACCTCGGAACTATGGCTACACCTTC.